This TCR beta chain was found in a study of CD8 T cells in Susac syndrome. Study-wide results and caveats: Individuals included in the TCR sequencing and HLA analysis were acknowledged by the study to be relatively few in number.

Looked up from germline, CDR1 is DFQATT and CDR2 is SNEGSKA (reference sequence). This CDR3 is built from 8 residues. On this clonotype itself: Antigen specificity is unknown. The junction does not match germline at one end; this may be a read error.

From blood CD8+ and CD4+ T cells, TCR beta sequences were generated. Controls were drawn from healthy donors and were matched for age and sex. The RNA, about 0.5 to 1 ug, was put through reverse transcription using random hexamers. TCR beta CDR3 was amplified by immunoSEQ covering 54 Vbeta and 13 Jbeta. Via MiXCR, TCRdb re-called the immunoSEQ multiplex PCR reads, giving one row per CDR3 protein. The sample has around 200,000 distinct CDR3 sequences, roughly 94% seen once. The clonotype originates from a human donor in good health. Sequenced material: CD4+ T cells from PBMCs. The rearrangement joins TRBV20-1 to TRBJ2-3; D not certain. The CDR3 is CSTSVRPF. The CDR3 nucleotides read TGCAGTACGAGTGTACGCCCGTTT.